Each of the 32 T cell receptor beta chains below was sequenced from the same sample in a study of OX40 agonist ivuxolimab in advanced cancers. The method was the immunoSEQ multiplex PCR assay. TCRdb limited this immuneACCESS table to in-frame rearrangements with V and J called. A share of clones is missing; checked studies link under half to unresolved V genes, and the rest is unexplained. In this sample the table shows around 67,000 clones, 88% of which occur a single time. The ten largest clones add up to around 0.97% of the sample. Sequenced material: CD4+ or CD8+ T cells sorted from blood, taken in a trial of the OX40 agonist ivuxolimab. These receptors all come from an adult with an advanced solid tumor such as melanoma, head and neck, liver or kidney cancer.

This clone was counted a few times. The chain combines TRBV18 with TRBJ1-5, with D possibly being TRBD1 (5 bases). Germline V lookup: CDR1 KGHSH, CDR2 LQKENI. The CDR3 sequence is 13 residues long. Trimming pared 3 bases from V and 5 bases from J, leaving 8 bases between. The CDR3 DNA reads TGTGCCAGCTCACCCGACAGAGATCAGCCCCAGCATTTT. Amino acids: CASSPDRDQPQHF. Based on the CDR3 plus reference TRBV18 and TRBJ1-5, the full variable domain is NAGVMQNPRHLVRRRGQEARLRCSPMKGHSHVYWYRQLPEEGLKFMVYLQKENIIDESGMPKERFSAEFPKEGPSILRIQQVVRGDSAAYFCASSPDRDQPQHFGDGTRLSIL.

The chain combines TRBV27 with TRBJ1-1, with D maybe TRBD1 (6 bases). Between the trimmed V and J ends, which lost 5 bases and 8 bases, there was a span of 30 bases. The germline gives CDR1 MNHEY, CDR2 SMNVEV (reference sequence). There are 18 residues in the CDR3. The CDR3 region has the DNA TGTGCCAGCAGTCCGGGGACACGTCAGACTGGGCCCGGAACCGAAGCTTTCTTT. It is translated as CASSPGTRQTGPGTEAFF.

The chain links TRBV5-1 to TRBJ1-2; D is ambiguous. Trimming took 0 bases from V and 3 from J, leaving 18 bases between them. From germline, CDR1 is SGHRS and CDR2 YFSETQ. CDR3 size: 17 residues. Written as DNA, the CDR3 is TGCGCCAGCAGCTTGGCCACGGACTCTCTAACGCACTATGGCTACACCTTC. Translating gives CASSLATDSLTHYGYTF.

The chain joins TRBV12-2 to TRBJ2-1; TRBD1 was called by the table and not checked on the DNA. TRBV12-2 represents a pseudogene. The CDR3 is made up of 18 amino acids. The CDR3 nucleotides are TGTGCAAGTCGCTTTAGAACCGGCATGAGGACAGCGACCAATGAGCAGTTCTTC. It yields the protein CASRFRTGMRTATNEQFF.

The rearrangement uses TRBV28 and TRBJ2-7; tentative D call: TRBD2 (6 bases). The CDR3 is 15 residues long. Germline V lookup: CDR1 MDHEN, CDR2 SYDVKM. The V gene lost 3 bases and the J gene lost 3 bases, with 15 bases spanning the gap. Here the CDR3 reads CASSLGMWRGYEQYF. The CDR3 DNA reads TGTGCCAGCAGTTTGGGGATGTGGAGGGGCTACGAGCAGTACTTC.

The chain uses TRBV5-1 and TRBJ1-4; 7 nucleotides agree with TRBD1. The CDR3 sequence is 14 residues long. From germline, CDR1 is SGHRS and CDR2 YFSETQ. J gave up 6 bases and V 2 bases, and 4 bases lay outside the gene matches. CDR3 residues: CASSLQGIDEKLFF. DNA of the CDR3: TGCGCCAGCAGCTTACAGGGGATCGATGAAAAACTGTTTTTT.

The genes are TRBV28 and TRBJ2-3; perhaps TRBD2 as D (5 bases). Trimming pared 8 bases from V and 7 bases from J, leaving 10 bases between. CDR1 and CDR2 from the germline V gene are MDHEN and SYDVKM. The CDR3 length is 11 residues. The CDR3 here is CASGLGYTQYF. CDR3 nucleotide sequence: TGTGCCAGCGGACTCGGCTATACGCAGTATTTT.

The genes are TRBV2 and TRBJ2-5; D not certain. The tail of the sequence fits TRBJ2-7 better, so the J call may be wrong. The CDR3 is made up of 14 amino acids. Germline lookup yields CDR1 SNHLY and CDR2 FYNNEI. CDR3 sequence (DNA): TGTGCCAGCAGTGGACGGCTTGGCGGCTACGAGCAGTACTTC. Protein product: CASSGRLGGYEQYF.

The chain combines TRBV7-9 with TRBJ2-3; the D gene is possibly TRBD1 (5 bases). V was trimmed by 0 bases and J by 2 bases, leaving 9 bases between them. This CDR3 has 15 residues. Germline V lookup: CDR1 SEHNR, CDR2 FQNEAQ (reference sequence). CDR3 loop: CASSLAGQYTDTQYF. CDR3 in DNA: TGTGCCAGCAGCTTAGCCGGACAATACACAGATACGCAGTATTTT.

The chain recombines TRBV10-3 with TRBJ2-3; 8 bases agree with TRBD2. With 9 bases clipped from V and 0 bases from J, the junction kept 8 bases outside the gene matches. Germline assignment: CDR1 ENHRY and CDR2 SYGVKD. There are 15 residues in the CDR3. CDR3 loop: CAIAGAYTSTDTQYF. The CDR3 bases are TGTGCCATAGCGGGGGCCTACACTAGCACAGATACGCAGTATTTT.

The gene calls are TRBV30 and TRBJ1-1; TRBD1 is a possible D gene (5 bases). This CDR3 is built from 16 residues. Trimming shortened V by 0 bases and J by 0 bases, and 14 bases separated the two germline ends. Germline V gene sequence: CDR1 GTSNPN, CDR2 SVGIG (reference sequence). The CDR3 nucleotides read TGTGCCTGGAGTGTACCCCACGCAGGGATGAACACTGAAGCTTTCTTT. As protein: CAWSVPHAGMNTEAFF. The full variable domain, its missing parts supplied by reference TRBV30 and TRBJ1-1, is SQTIHQWPATLVQPVGSPLSLECTVEGTSNPNLYWYRQAAGRGLQLLFYSVGIGQISSEVPQNLSASRPQDRQFILSSKKLLLSDSGFYLCAWSVPHAGMNTEAFFGQGTRLTVV.

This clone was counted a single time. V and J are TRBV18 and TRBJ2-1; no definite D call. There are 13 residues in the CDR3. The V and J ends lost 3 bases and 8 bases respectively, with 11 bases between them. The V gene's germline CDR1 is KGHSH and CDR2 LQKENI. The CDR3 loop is CASSPGVRDEQFF. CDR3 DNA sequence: TGTGCCAGCTCACCTGGGGTGCGCGATGAGCAGTTCTTC.

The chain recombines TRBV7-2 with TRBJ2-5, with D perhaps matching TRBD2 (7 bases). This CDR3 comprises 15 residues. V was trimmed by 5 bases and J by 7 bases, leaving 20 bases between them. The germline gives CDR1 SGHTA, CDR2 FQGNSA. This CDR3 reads CASSPVRGGPRTQYF. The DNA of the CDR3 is TGTGCCAGCAGCCCCGTTAGGGGGGGGCCAAGGACCCAGTACTTC.

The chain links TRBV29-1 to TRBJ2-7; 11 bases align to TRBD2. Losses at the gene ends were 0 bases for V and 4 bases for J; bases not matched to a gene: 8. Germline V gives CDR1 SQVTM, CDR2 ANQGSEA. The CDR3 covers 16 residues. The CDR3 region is CSVEDSLAGGNYEQYF. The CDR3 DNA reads TGCAGCGTTGAAGATAGTCTAGCGGGAGGTAATTACGAGCAGTACTTC.

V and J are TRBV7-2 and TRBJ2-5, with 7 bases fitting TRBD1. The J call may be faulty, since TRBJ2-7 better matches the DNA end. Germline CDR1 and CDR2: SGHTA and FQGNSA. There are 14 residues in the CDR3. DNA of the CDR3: TGTGCCAGCAGCCTGGACAGGAGCTCCTACGAGCAGTACTTC. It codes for CASSLDRSSYEQYF.

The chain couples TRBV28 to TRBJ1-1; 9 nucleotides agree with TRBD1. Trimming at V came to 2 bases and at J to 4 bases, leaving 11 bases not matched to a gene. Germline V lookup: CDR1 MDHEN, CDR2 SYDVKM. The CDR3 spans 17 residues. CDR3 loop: CASSLPPGQGRSTEAFF. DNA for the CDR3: TGTGCCAGCAGTTTACCGCCGGGACAGGGCCGGAGCACTGAAGCTTTCTTT.

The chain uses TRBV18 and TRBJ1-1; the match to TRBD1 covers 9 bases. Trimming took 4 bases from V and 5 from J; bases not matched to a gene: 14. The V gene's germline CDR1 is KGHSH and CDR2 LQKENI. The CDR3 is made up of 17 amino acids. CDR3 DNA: TGTGCCAGCTCACTCACGGGACAGGGAGCGGTGCAAACTGAAGCTTTCTTT. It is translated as CASSLTGQGAVQTEAFF. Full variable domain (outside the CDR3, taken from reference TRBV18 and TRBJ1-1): NAGVMQNPRHLVRRRGQEARLRCSPMKGHSHVYWYRQLPEEGLKFMVYLQKENIIDESGMPKERFSAEFPKEGPSILRIQQVVRGDSAAYFCASSLTGQGAVQTEAFFGQGTRLTVV.

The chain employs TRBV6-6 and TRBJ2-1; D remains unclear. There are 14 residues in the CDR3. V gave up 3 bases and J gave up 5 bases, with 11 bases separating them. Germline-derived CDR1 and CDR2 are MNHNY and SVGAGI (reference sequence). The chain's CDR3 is CASSYYGRDNEQFF. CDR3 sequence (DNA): TGTGCCAGCAGTTATTATGGCAGAGACAATGAGCAGTTCTTC.

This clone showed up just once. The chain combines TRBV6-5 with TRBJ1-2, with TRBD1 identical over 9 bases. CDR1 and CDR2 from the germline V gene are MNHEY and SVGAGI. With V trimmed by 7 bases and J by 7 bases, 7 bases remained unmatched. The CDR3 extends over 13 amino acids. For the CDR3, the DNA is TGTGCCAGCACCCCGGGACAGGGCGGTGGCTACACCTTC. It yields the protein CASTPGQGGGYTF.

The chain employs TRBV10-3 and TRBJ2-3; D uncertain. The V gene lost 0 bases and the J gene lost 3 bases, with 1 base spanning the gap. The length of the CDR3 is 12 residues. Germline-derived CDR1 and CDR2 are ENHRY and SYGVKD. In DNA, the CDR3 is TGTGCCATCAGTGAGTCAACAGATACGCAGTATTTT. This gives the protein CAISESTDTQYF.

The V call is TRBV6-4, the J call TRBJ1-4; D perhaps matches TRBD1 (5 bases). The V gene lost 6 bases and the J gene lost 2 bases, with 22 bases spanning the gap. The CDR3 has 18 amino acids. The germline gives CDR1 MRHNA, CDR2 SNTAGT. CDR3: CASRGHRQSAWTNEKLFF. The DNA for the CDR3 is TGTGCCAGCAGGGGGCACCGACAGTCCGCTTGGACTAATGAAAAACTGTTTTTT.

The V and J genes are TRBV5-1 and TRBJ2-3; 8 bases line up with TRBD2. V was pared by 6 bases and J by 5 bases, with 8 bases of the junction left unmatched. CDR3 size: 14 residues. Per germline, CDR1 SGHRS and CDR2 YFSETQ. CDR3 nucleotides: TGCGCCAGCATGAGCGGGAGTCGACTAGATACGCAGTATTTT. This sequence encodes CASMSGSRLDTQYF.

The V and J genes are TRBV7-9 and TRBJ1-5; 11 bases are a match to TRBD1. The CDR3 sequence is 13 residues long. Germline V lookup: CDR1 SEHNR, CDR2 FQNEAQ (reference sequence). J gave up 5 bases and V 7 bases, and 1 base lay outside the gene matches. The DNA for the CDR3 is TGTGCCAGCACGGGACAGGGGGATCAGCCCCAGCATTTT. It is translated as CASTGQGDQPQHF.

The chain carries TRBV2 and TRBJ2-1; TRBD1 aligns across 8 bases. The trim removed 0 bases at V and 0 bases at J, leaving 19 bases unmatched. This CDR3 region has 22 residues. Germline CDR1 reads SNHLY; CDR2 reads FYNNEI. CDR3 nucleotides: TGTGCCAGCAGTGAAGCGCTGGTCCTTGCTGGTGACAGGGGCACCTCCTACAATGAGCAGTTCTTC. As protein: CASSEALVLAGDRGTSYNEQFF.

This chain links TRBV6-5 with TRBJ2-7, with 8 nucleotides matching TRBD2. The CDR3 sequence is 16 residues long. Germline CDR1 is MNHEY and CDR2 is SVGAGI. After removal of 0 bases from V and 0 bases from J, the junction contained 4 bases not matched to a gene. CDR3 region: CASSYSFSGSSYEQYF. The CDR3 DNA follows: TGTGCCAGCAGTTACTCCTTCAGCGGGAGCTCCTACGAGCAGTACTTC.

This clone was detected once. Written as DNA, the CDR3 is TGTGCCAGCAGCCAAGAAACAGGGATGGGTGGAGAGACCCAGTACTTC. This sequence encodes CASSQETGMGGETQYF. The rearrangement uses TRBV4-2 and TRBJ2-5; tentatively, D is TRBD1 (6 bases). CDR3 length equals 16 residues. V lost 0 bases and J 4 bases, leaving 15 bases between the germline ends. Germline V CDR1 and CDR2: LGHNA, YNFKEQ.

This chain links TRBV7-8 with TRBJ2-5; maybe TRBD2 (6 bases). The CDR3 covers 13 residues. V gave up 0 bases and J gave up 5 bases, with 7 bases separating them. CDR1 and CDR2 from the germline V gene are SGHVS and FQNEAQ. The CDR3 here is CASSLAGGETQYF. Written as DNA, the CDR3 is TGTGCCAGCAGCTTAGCGGGGGGTGAGACCCAGTACTTC.

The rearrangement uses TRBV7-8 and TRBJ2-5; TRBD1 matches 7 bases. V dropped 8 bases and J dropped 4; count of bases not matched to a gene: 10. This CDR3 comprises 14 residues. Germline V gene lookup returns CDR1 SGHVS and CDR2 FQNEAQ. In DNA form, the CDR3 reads TGTGCCAGCGATCGGGACAGTTGGGGAGAGACCCAGTACTTC. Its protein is CASDRDSWGETQYF.

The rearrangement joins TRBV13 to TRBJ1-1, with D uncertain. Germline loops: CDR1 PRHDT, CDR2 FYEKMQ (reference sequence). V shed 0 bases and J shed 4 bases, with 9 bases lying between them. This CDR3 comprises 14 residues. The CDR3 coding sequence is TGTGCCAGCAGCTTAGGGGTTCTTGTCACTGAAGCTTTCTTT. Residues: CASSLGVLVTEAFF.

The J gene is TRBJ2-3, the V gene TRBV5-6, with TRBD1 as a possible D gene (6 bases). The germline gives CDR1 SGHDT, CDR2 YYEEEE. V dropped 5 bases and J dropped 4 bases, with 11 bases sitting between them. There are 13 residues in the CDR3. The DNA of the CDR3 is TGTGCCAGCAGTCCCGCAGGGGCAGATACGCAGTATTTT. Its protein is CASSPAGADTQYF.

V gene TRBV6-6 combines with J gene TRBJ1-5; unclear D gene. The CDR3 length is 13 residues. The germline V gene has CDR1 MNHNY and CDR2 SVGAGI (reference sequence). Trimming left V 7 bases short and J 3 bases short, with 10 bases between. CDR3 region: CASTDPYNQPQHF. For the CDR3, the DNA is TGTGCCAGCACTGACCCCTACAATCAGCCCCAGCATTTT.

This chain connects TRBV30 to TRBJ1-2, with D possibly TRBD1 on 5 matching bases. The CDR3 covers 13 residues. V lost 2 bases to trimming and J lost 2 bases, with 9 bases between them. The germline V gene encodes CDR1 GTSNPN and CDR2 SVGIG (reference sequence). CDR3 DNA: TGTGCCTGGAGTAGAGGGGTGAACTATGGCTACACCTTC. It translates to CAWSRGVNYGYTF. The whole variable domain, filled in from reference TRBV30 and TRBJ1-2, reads SQTIHQWPATLVQPVGSPLSLECTVEGTSNPNLYWYRQAAGRGLQLLFYSVGIGQISSEVPQNLSASRPQDRQFILSSKKLLLSDSGFYLCAWSRGVNYGYTFGSGTRLTVV.